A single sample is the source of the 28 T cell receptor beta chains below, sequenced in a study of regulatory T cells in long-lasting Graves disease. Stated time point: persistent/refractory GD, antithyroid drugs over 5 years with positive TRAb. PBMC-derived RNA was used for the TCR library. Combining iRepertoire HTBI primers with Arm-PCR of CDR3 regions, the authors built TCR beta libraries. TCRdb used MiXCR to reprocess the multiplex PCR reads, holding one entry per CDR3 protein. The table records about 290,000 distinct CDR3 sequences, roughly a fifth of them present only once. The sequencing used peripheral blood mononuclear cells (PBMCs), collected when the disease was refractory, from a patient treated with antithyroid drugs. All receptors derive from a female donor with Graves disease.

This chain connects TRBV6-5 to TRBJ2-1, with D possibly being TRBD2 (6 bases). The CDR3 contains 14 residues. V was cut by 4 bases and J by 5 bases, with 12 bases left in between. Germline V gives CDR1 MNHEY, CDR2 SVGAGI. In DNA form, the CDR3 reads TGTGCCAGCAGTTTGTCCGGGAGTAACAATGAGCAGTTCTTC. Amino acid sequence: CASSLSGSNNEQFF.

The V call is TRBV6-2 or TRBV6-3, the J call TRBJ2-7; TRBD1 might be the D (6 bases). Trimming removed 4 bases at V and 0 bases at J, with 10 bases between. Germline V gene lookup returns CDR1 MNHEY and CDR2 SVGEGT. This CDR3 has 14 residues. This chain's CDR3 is CASSLRDNSYEQYF. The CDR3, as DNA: TGTGCCAGCAGTTTACGGGACAACTCCTACGAGCAGTACTTC.

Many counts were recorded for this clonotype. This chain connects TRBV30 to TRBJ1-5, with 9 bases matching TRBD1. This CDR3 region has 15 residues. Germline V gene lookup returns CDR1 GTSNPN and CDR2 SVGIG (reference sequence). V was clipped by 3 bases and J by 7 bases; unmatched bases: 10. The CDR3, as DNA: TGTGCCTGGAGCGTAACGACAGGGGGTTCACAGCCCCAGCATTTT. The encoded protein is CAWSVTTGGSQPQHF. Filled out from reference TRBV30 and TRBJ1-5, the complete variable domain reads SQTIHQWPATLVQPVGSPLSLECTVEGTSNPNLYWYRQAAGRGLQLLFYSVGIGQISSEVPQNLSASRPQDRQFILSSKKLLLSDSGFYLCAWSVTTGGSQPQHFGDGTRLSIL.

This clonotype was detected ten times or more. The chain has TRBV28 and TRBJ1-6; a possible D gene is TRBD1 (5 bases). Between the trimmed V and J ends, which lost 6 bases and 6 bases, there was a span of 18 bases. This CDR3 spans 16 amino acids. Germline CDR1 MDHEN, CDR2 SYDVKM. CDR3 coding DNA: TGTGCCAGCAGCTTTACCCCATGGGACCTTAATTCACCCCTCCACTTT. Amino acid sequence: CASSFTPWDLNSPLHF.

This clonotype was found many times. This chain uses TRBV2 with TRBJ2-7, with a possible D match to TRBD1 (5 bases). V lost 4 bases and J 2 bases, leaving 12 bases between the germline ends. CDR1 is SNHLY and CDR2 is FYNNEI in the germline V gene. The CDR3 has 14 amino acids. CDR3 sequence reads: CASSARENAYEQYF. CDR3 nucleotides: TGTGCCAGCAGTGCCAGGGAAAACGCCTACGAGCAGTACTTC.

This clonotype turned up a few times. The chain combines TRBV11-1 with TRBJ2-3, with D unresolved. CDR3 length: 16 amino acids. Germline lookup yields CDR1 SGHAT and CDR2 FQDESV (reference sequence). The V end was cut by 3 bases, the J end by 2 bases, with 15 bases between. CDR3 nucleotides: TGTGCCAGCAGCTTGCCCGGGCTCCTCAACACAGATACGCAGTATTTT. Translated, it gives CASSLPGLLNTDTQYF. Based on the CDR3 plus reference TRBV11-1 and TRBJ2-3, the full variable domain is EAEVAQSPRYKITEKSQAVAFWCDPISGHATLYWYRQILGQGPELLVQFQDESVVDDSQLPKDRFSAERLKGVDSTLKIQPAELGDSAMYLCASSLPGLLNTDTQYFGPGTRLTVL.

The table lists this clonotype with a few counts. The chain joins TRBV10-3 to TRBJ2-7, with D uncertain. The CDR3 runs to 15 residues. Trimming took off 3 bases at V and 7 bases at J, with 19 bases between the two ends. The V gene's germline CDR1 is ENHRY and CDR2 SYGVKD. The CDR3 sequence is CAISDGIQSYGEQYF. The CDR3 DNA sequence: TGTGCCATCAGTGATGGGATACAGTCCTATGGGGAGCAGTACTTC.

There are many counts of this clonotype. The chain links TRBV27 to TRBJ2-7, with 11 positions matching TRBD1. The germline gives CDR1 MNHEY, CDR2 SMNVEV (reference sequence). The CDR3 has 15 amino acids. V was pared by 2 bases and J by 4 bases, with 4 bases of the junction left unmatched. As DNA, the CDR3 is TGTGCCAGCAGTTTAGAAGGACAGGGGGCTTACGAGCAGTACTTC. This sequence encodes CASSLEGQGAYEQYF.

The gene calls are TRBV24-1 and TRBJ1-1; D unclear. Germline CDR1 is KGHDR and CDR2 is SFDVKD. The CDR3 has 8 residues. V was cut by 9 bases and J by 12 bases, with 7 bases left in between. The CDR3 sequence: CATHGSFF. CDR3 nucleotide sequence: TGTGCCACCCACGGTTCTTTCTTT.

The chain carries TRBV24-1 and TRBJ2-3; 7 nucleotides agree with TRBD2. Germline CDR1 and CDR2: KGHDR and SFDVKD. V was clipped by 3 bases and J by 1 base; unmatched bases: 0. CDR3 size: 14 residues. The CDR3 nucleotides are TGTGCCACCAGTGATACTAGCGGCACAGATACGCAGTATTTT. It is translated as CATSDTSGTDTQYF.

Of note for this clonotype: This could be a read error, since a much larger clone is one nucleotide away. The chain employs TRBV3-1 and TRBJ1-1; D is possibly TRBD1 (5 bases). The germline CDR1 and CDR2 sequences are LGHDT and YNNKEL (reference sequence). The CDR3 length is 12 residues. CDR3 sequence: CAGSQGVTEAFF. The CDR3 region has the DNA TGTGCCGGCAGCCAAGGGGTGACTGAAGCTTTCTTT.

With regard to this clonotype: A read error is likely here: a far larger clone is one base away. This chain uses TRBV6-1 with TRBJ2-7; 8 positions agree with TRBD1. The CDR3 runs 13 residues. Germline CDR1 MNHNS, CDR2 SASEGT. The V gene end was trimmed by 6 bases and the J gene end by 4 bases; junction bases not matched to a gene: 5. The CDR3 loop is CASRADREYEQYF. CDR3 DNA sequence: TGTGCCAGCAGGGCGGACAGGGAGTACGAGCAGTACTTC.

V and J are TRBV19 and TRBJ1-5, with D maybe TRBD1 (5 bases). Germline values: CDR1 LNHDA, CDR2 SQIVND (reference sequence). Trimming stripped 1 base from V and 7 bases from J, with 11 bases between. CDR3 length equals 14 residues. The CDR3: CASSIGTSRQPQHF. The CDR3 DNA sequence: TGTGCCAGTAGTATAGGGACATCAAGGCAGCCCCAGCATTTT.

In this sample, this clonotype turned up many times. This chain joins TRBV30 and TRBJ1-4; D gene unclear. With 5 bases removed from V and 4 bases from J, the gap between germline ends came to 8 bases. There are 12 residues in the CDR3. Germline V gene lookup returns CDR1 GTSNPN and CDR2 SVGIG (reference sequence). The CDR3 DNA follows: TGTGCCTGGGGACCGATTAATGAAAAACTGTTTTTT. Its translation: CAWGPINEKLFF.

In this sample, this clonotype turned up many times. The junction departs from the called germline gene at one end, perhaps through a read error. Here the CDR3 DNA reads TGTGCCAGCAGGTTAGCGGGGTTTGACAATGAGCAGTTCTTC. Translating it yields CASRLAGFDNEQFF. The genes are TRBV12-3 or TRBV12-4 and TRBJ2-1; TRBD2 aligns across 8 bases. This CDR3 comprises 14 residues.

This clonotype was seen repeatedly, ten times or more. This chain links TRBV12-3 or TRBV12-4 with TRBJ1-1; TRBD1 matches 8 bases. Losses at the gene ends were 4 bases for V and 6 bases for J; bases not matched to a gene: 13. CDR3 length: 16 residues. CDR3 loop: CASSSGRGPNHAEAFF. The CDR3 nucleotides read TGTGCCAGCAGTTCGGGCAGGGGGCCCAATCACGCTGAAGCTTTCTTT.

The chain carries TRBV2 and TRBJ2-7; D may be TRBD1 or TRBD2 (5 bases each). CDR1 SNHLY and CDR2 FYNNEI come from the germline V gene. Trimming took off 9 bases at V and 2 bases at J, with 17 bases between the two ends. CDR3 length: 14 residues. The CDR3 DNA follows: TGTGCCAGTAGGACCGGGACGTCAGCCTACGAGCAGTACTTC. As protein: CASRTGTSAYEQYF.

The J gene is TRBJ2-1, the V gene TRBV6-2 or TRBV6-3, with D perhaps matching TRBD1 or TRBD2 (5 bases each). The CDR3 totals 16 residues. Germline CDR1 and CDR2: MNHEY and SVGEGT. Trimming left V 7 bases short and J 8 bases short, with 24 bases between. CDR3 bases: TGTGCCAGCACCCTCGGGGCTAGCATTGCTGTATATGAGCAGTTCTTC. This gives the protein CASTLGASIAVYEQFF.

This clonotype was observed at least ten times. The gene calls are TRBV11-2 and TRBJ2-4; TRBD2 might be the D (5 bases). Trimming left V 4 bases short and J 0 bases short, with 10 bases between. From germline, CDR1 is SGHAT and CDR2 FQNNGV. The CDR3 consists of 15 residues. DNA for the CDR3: TGTGCCAGCAGCTCTGCCCGGGGAGCCAAAAACATTCAGTACTTC. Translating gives CASSSARGAKNIQYF. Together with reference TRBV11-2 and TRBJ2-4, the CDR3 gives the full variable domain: EAGVAQSPRYKIIEKRQSVAFWCNPISGHATLYWYQQILGQGPKLLIQFQNNGVVDDSQLPKDRFSAERLKGVDSTLKIQPAKLEDSAVYLCASSSARGAKNIQYFGAGTRLSVL.

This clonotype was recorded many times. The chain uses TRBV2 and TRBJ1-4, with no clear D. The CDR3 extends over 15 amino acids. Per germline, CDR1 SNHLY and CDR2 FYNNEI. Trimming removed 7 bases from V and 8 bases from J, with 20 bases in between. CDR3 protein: CASTPNRVVEEKLFF. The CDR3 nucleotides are TGTGCCAGCACCCCCAACCGGGTAGTGGAAGAAAAACTGTTTTTT.

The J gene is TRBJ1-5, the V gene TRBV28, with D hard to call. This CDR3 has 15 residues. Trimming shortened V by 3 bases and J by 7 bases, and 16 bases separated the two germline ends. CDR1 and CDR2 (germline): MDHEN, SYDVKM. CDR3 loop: CASSFLGRPGQPQHF. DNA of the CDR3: TGTGCCAGCAGTTTCTTGGGCAGGCCGGGGCAGCCCCAGCATTTT. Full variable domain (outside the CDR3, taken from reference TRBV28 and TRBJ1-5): DVKVTQSSRYLVKRTGEKVFLECVQDMDHENMFWYRQDPGLGLRLIYFSYDVKMKEKGDIPEGYSVSREKKERFSLILESASTNQTSMYLCASSFLGRPGQPQHFGDGTRLSIL.

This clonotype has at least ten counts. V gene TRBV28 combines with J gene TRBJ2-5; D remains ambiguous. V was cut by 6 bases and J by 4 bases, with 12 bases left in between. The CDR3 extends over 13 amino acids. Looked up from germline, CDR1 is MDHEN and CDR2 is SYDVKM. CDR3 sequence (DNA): TGTGCCAGCAGCTTACGTGTCCGAGAGACCCAGTACTTC. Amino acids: CASSLRVRETQYF.

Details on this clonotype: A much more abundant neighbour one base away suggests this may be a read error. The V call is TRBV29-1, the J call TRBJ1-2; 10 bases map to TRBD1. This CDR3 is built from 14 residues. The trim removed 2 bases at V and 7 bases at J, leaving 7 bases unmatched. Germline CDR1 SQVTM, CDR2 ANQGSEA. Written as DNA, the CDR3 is TGCAGCGTTGAAAGGACAGGGGGGGGCTGTGGCTACACCTTC. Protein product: CSVERTGGGCGYTF.

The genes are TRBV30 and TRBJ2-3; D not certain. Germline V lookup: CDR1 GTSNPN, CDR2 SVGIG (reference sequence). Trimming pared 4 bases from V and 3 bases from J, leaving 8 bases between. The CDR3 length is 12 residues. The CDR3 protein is CAWIGTTDTQYF. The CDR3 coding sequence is TGTGCCTGGATTGGAACAACAGATACGCAGTATTTT.

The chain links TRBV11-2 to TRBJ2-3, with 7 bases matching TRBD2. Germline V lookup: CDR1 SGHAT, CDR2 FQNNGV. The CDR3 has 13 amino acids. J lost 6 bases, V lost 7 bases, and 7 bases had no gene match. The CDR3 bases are TGTGCCAGCACCCCATCACTAGCGGATACGCAGTATTTT. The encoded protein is CASTPSLADTQYF.

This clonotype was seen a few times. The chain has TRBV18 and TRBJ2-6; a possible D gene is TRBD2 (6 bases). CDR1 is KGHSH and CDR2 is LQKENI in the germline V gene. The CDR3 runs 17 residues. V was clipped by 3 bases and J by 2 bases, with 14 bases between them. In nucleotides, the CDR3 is TGTGCCAGCTCACCGGGAACGGGAGAAGCTGGGGCCAACGTCCTGACTTTC. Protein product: CASSPGTGEAGANVLTF.

The CDR3 spells CASSRGWGSGAYEQYF. CDR3 DNA sequence: TGTGCCAGCAGCCGGGGTTGGGGGTCGGGGGCCTACGAGCAGTACTTC. The chain carries TRBV28 and TRBJ2-7, with TRBD2 as a possible D gene (6 bases). The CDR3 has 16 amino acids. Germline loops: CDR1 MDHEN, CDR2 SYDVKM. V dropped 6 bases and J dropped 2 bases, with 20 bases sitting between them.

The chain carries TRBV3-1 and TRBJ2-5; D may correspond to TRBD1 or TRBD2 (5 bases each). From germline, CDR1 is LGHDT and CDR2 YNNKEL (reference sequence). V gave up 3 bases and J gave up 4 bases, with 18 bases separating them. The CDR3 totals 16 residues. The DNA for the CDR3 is TGTGCCAGCAGCCAGCCCGCCGGGACCGAATTAGAGACCCAGTACTTC. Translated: CASSQPAGTELETQYF.